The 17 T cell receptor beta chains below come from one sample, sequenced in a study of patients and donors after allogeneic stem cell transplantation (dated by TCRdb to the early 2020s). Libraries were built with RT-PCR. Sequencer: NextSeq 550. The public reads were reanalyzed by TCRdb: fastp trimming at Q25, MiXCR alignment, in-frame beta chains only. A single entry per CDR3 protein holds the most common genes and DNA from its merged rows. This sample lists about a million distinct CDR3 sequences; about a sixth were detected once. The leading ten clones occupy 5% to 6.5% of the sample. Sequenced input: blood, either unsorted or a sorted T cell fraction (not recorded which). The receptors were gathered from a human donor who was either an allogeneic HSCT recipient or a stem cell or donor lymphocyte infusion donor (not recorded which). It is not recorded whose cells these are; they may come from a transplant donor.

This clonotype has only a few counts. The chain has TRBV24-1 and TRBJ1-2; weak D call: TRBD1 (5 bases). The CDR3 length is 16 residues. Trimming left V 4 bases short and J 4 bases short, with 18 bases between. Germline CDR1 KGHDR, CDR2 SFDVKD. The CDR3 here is CATSDPGRDGVYGYTF. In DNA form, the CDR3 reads TGTGCCACCAGTGACCCGGGACGGGACGGCGTCTATGGCTACACCTTC.

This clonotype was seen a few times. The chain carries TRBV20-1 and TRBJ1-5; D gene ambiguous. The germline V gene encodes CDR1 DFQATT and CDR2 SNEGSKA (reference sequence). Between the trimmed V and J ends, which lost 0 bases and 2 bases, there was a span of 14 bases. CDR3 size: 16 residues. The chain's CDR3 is CSARDAGALGNQPQHF. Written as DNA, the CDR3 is TGCAGTGCTAGAGATGCGGGAGCTCTTGGCAATCAGCCCCAGCATTTT.

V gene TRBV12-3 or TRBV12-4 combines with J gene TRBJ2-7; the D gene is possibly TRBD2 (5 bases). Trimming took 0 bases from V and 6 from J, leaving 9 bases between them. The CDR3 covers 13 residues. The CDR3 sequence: CASSLARAGEQYF. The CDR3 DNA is TGTGCCAGCAGTTTAGCGAGGGCAGGCGAGCAGTACTTC.

This chain's CDR3 is CASGIYKTGSYTDTQYF. The CDR3 DNA reads as TGTGCCAGCGGAATTTACAAGACAGGATCCTACACAGATACGCAGTATTTT. This chain joins TRBV27 and TRBJ2-3, with D possibly matching TRBD1 (6 bases). The CDR3 is 17 amino acids. Germline-derived CDR1 and CDR2 are MNHEY and SMNVEV (reference sequence). Trimming left V 8 bases short and J 2 bases short, with 23 bases between.

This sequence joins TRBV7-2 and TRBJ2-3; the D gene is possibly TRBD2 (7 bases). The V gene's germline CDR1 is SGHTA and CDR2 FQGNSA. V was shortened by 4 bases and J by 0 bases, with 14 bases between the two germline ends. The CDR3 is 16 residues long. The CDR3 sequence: CASSSLAGASTDTQYF. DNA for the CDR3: TGTGCCAGCAGCTCCCTCGCGGGGGCCAGCACAGATACGCAGTATTTT.

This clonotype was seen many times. The CDR3 is CASSPLFGPDTQYF. The DNA of the CDR3 is TGTGCCAGCAGCCCTCTGTTCGGGCCAGATACGCAGTATTTT. The gene calls are TRBV12-3 or TRBV12-4 and TRBJ2-3; D remains unclear. The CDR3 is 14 amino acids. Trimming shortened V by 6 bases and J by 4 bases, and 14 bases separated the two germline ends.

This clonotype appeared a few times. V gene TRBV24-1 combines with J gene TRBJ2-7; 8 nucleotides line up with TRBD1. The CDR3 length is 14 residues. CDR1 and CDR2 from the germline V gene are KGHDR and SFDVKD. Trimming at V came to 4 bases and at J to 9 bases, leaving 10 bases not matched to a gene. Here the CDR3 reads CATSEAGTGWLQYF. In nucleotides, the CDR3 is TGTGCCACCAGTGAGGCCGGGACAGGATGGTTGCAGTACTTC.

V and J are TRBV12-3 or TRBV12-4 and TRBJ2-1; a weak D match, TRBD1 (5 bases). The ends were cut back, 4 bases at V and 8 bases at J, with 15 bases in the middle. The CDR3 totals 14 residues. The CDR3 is CASSSIRERDEQFF. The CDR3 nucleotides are TGTGCCAGCAGTTCCATCAGGGAAAGGGATGAGCAGTTCTTC.

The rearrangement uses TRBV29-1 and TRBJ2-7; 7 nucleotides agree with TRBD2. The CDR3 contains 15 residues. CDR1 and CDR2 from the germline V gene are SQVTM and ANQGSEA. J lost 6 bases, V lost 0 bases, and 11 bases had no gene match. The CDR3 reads CSVEDQRGILSEQYF. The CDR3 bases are TGCAGCGTTGAAGATCAGCGGGGTATCCTTTCCGAGCAGTACTTC.

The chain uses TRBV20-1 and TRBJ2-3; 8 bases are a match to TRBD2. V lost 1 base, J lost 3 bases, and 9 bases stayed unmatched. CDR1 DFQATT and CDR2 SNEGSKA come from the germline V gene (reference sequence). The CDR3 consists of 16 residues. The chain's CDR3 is CSARALQRELTDTQYF. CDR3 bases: TGCAGTGCTAGAGCCTTGCAGCGGGAGCTGACAGATACGCAGTATTTT.

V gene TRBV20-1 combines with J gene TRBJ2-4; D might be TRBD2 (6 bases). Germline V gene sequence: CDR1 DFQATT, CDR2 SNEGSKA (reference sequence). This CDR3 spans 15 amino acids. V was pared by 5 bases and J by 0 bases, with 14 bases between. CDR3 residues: CSASRGFLAKNIQYF. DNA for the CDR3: TGCAGTGCTTCCCGGGGGTTCTTAGCCAAAAACATTCAGTACTTC.

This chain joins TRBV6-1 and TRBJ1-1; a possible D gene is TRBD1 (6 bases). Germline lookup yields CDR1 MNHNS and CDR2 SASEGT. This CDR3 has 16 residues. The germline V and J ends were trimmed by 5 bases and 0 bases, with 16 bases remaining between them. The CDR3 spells CASSRNQGFMNTEAFF. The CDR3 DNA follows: TGTGCCAGCAGTAGAAACCAGGGGTTCATGAACACTGAAGCTTTCTTT.

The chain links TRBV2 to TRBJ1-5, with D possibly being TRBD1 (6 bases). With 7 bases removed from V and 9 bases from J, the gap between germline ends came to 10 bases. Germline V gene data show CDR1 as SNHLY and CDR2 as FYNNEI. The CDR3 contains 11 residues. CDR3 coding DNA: TGTGCCAGCAACCTACAGGGGCCCCAGCATTTT. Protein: CASNLQGPQHF.

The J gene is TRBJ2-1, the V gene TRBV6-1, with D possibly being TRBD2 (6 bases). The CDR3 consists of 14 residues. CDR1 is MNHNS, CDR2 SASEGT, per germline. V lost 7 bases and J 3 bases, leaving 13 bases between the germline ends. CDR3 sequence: CASTTDYYYNEQFF. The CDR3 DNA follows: TGTGCCAGCACCACGGACTACTACTACAATGAGCAGTTCTTC.

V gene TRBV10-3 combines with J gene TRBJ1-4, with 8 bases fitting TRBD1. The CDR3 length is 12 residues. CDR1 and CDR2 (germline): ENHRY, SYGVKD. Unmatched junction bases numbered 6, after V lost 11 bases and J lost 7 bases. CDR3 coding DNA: TGTGCCTCCGGGACAGGTCCTGAAAAACTGTTTTTT. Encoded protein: CASGTGPEKLFF.

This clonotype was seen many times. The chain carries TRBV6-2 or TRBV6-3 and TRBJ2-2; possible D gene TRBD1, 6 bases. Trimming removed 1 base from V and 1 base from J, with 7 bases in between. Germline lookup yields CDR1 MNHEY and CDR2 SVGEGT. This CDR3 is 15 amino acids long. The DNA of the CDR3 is TGTGCCAGCAGTTACTTACAGGGGAACACCGGGGAGCTGTTTTTT. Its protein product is CASSYLQGNTGELFF.

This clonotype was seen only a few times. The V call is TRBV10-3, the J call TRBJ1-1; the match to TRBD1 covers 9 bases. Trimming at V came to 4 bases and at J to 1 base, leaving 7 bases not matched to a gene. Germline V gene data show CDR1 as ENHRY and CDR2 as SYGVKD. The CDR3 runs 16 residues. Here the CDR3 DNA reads TGTGCCATCAGTGGGACCGGGACAGGGACGAACACTGAAGCTTTCTTT. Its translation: CAISGTGTGTNTEAFF.